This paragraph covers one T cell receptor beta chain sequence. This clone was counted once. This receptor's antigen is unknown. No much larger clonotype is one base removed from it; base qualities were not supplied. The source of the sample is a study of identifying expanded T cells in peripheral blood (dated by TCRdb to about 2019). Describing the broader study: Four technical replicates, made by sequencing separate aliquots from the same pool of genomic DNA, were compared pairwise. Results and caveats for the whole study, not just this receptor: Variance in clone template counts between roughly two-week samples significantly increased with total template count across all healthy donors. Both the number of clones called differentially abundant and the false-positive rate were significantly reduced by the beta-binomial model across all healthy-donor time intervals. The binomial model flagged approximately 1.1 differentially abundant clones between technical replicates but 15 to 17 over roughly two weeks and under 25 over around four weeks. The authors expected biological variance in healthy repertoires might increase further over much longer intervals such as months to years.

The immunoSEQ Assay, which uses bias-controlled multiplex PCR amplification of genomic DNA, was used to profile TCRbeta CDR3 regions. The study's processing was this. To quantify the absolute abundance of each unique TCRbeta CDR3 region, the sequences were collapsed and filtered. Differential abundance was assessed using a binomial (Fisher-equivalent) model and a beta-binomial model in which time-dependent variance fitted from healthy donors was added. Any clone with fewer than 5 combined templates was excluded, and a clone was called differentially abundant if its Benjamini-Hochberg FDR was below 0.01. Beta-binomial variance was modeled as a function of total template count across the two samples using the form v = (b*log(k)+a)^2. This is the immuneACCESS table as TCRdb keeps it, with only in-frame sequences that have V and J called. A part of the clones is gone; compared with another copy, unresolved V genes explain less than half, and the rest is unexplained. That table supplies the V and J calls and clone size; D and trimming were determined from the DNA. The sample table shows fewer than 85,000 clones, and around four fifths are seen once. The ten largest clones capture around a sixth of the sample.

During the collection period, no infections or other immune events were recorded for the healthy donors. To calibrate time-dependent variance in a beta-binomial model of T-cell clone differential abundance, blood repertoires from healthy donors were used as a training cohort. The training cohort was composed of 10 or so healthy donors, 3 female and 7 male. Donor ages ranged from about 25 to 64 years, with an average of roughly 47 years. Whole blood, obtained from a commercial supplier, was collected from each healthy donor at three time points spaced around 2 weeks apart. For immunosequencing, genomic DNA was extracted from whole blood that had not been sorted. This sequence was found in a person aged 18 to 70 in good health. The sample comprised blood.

The DNA reads TGTGCCAGCAGTTTCGCGACAGGGGGCGGCCCCGTCTCCTACGAGCAGTACTTC. This gives the protein CASSFATGGGPVSYEQYF. The V gene is TRBV27 and the J gene is TRBJ2-7; 10 central bases correspond to TRBD1. CDR1 and CDR2, per the germline V gene (reference sequence), are MNHEY and SMNVEV. The CDR3 contains 18 residues, cysteine and phenylalanine counted. The CDR3 DNA has 54 bases and is translated from base 1. Trimming takes 3 bases off V and 0 bases off J; junction bases not matched to a gene: 11.